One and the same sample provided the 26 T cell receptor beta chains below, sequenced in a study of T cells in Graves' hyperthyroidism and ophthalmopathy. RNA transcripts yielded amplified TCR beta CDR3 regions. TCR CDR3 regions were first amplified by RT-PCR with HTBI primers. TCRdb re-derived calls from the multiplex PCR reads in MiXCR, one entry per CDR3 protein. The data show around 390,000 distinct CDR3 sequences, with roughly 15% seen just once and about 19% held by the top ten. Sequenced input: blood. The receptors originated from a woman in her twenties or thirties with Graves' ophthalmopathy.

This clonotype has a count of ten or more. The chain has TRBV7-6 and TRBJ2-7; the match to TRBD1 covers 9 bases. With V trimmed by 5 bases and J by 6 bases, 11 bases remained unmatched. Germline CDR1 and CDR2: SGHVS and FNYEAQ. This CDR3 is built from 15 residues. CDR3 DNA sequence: TGTGCCAGCAGCCCACATACAGGGGGCGGGGGCGAGCAGTACTTC. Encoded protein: CASSPHTGGGGEQYF.

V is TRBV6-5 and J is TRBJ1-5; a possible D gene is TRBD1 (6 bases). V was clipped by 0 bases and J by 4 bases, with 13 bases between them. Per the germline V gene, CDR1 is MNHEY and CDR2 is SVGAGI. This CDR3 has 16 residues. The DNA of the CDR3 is TGTGCCAGCAGTTACTCCGGGGGGCGAAGTAATCAGCCCCAGCATTTT. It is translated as CASSYSGGRSNQPQHF.

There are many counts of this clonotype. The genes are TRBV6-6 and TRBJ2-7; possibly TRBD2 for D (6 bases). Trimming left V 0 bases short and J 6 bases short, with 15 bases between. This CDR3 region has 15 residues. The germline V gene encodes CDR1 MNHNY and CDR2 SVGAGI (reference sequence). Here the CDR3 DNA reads TGTGCCAGCAGTTACTCCGGCGGGGCGGTGGGCGAGCAGTACTTC. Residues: CASSYSGGAVGEQYF.

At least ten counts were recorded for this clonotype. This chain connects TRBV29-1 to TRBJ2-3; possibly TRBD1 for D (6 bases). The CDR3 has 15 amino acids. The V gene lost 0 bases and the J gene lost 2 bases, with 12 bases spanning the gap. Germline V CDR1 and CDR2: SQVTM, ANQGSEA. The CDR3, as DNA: TGCAGCGTTGAAGATCTTGCAGGGGTCACAGATACGCAGTATTTT. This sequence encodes CSVEDLAGVTDTQYF.

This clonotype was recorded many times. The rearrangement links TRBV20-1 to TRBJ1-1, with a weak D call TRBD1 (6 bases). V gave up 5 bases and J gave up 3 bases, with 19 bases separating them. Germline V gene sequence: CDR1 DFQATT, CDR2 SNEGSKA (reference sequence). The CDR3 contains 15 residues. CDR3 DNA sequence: TGCAGTGCTGGACCCATTACAGGGAAAGACACTGAAGCTTTCTTT. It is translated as CSAGPITGKDTEAFF.

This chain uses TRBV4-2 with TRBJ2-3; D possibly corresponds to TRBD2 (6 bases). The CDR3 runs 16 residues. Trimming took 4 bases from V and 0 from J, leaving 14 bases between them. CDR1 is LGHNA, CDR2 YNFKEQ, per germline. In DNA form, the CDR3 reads TGTGCCAGCAGCCCGAATAGCGGATCTAGCACAGATACGCAGTATTTT. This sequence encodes CASSPNSGSSTDTQYF.

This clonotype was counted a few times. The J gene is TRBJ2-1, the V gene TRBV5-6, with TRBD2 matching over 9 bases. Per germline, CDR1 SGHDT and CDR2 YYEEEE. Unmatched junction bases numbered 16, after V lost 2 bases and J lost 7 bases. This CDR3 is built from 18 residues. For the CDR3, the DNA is TGTGCCAGCAGCTTTACCCCCCGAAAGCGGGGGGAGGGTAATGAGCAGTTCTTC. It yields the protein CASSFTPRKRGEGNEQFF.

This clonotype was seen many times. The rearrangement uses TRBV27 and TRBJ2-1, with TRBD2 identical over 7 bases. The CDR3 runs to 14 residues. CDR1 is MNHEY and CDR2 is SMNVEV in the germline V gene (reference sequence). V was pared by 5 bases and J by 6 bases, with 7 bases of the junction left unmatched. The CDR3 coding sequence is TGTGCCAGCAGTAGACTAGCCTGGGGCAATGAGCAGTTCTTC. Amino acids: CASSRLAWGNEQFF.

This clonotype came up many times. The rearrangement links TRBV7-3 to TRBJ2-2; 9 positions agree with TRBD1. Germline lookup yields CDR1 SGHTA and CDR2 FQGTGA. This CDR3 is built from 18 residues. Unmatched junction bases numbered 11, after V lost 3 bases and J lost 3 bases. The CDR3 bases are TGTGCCAGCAGCTTCCCCACGGGACAGGGATCGGACACCGGGGAGCTGTTTTTT. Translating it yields CASSFPTGQGSDTGELFF.

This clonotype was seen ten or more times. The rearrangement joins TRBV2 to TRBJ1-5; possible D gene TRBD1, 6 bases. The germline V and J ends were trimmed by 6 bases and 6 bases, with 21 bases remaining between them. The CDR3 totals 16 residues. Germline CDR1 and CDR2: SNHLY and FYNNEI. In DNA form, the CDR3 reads TGTGCCAGCAGCGGGGGGACACCGAATTGGGCTCAGCCCCAGCATTTT. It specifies CASSGGTPNWAQPQHF. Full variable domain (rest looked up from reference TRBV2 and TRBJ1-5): EPEVTQTPSHQVTQMGQEVILRCVPISNHLYFYWYRQILGQKVEFLVSFYNNEISEKSEIFDDQFSVERPDGSNFTLKIRSTKLEDSAMYFCASSGGTPNWAQPQHFGDGTRLSIL.

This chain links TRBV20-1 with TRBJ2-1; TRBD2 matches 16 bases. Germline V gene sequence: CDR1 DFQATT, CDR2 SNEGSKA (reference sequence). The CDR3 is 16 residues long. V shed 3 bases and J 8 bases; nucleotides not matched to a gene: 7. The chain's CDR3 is CSARGTSGGAGHEQFF. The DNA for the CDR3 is TGCAGTGCTAGGGGGACTAGCGGGGGGGCAGGTCATGAGCAGTTCTTC.

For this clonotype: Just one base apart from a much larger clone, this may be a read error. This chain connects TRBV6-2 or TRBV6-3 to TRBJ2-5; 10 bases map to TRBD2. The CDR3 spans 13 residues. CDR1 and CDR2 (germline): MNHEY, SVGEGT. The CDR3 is CTSAAGGPETQYF. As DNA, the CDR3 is TGTACCAGCGCAGCGGGGGGGCCCGAGACCCAGTACTTC.

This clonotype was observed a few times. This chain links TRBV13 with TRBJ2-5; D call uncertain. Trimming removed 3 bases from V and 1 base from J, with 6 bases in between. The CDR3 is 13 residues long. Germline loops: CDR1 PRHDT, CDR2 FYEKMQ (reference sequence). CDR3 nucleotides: TGTGCCAGCAGCTTGATGGGCCAAGAGACCCAGTACTTC. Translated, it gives CASSLMGQETQYF.

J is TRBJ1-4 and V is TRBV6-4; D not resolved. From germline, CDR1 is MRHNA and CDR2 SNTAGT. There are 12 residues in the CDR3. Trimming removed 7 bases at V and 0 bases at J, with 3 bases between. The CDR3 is CASTPTNEKLFF. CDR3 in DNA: TGTGCCAGCACCCCAACTAATGAAAAACTGTTTTTT.

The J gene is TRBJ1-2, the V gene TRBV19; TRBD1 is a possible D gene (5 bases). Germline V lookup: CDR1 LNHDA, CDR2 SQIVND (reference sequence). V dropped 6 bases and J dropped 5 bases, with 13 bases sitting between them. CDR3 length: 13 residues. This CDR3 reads CASSPLGVYGYTF. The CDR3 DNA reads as TGTGCCAGTAGCCCCCTAGGGGTATATGGCTACACCTTC.

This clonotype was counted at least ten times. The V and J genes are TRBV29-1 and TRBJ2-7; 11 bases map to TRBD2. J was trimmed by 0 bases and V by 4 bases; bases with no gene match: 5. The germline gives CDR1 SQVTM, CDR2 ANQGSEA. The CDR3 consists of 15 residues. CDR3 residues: CSVVGTSGGSYEQYF. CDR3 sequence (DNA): TGCAGCGTTGTGGGTACTAGCGGGGGCTCCTACGAGCAGTACTTC.

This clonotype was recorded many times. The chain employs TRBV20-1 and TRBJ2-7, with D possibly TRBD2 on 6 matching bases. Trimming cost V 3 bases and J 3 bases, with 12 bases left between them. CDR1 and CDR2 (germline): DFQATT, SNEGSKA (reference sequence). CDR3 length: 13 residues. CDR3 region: CSARGGGNYEQYF. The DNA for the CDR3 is TGCAGTGCTAGGGGGGGAGGAAACTACGAGCAGTACTTC.

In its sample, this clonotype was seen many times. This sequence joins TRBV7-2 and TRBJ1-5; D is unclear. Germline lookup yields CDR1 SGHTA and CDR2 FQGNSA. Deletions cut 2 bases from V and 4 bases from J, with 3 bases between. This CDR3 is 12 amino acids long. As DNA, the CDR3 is TGTGCCAGCAGCTTACAGAATCAGCCCCAGCATTTT. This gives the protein CASSLQNQPQHF.

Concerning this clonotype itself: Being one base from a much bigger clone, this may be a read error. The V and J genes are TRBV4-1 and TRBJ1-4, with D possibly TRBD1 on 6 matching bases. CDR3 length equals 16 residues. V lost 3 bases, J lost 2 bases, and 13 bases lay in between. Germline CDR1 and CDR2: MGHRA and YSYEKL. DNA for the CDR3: TGCGCCAGCAGCCAGAATAACAGGGCCACTAATGAAAAACTGTTTTTT. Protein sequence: CASSQNNRATNEKLFF.

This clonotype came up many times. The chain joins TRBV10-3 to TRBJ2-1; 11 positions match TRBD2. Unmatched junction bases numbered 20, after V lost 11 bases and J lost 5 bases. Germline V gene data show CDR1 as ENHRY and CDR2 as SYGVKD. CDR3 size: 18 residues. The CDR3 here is CAASPLAGGPITHNEQFF. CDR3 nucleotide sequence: TGTGCCGCCAGCCCTCTAGCGGGGGGACCAATCACACACAATGAGCAGTTCTTC.

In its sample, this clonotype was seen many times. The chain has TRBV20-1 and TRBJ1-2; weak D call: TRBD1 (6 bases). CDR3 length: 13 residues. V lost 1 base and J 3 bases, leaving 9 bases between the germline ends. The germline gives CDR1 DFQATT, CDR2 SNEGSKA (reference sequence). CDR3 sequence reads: CSARAGQDYGYTF. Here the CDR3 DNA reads TGCAGTGCTAGAGCGGGACAAGACTATGGCTACACCTTC.

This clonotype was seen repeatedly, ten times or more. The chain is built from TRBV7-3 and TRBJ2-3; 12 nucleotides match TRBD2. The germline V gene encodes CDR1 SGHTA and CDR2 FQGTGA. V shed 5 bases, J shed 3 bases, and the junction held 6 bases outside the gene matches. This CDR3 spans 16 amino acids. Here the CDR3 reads CASSHASGGATDTQYF. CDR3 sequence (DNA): TGTGCCAGCAGCCACGCTAGCGGGGGGGCAACAGATACGCAGTATTTT.

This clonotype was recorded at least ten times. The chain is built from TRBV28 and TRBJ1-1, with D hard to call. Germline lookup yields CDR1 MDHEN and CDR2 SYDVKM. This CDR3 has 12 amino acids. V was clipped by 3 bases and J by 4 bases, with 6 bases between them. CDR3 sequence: CASSFLVTEAFF. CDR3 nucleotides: TGTGCCAGCAGTTTCTTAGTCACTGAAGCTTTCTTT.

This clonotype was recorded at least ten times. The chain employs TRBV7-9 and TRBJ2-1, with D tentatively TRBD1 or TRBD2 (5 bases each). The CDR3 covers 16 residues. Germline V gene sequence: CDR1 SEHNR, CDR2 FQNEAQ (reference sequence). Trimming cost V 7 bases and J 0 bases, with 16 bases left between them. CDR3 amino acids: CASIPRTGLSYNEQFF. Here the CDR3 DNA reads TGTGCCAGCATCCCCCGTACAGGACTCTCCTACAATGAGCAGTTCTTC.

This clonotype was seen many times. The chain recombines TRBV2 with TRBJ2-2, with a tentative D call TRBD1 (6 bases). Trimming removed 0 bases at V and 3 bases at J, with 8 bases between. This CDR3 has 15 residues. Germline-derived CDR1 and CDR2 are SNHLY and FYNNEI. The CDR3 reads CASSEAPGDTGELFF. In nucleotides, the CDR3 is TGTGCCAGCAGTGAAGCTCCAGGGGACACCGGGGAGCTGTTTTTT.

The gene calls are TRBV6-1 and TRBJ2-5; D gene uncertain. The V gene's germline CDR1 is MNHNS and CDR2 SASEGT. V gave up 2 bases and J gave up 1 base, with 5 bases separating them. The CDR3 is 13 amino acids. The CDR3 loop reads CASSESSQETQYF. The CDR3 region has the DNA TGTGCCAGCAGTGAATCTAGCCAAGAGACCCAGTACTTC.